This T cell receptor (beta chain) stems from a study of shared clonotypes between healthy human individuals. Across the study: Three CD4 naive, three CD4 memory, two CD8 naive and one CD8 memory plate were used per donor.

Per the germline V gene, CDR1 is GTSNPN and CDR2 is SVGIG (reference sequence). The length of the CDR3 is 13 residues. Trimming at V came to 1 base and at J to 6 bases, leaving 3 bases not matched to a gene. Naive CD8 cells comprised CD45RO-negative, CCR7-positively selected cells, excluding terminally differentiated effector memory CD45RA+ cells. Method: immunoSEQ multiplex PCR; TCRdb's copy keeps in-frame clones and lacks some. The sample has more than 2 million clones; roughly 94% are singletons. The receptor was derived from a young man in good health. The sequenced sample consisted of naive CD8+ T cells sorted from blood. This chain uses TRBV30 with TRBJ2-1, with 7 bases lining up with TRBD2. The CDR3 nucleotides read TGTGCCTGGAGTGGGCCTAGCGGCAATGAGCAGTTCTTC. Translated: CAWSGPSGNEQFF.